A selection of T cell receptor beta chains follows, all from one sample in a study of shared clonotypes between healthy human individuals. Here immunoSEQ multiplex PCR was the method, and the copy in TCRdb shows in-frame clones only, minus some. The table shows around 2,000,000 clones, with about 92% occurring only once. Sequenced input: naive CD8+ T cells from PBMCs. All receptors derive from a man between 18 and 29 years old in good health. Some clones in this sample may be carry-over from other donors' samples. Both conserved end residues are part of each CDR3. A D gene is named only where the DNA matches it firmly. Some rows have no size entry. The others give once, few or many, or a class for an expanded clone.

TGTGCCAGCAGCACCGGGTCTTACACCGGGGAGCTGTTTTTT CASSTGSYTGELFF NA 14 NA TRBJ2-2 TRBV7-7
TGTGCCACCAGCAGGGTATCGGCCTACGAGCAGTACTTC CATSRVSAYEQYF NA 13 NA TRBJ2-7 TRBV15
TGTGCCAGCAGCTTAGCTCCTAGGGGCCTAGTCTACAATGAGCAGTTCTTC CASSLAPRGLVYNEQFF NA 17 NA TRBJ2-1 TRBV7-9
TGTGCCAGCAGTGGTCGCGATCCTTACGAGCAGTACTTC CASSGRDPYEQYF NA 13 NA TRBJ2-7 TRBV6-5
TGTGCCAGCAGTCCGGGACAGGTACCCTCATTCGGGGAGCTGTTTTTT CASSPGQVPSFGELFF TRBD1 16 NA TRBJ2-2 TRBV27
TGTGCCAGCAGTTTATTGACAGATCGAGCGGGAGGGGGTGAGAATGAGCAGTTCTTC CASSLLTDRAGGGENEQFF TRBD2 19 NA TRBJ2-1 TRBV28
TGTGCCAGTAGTATAGATAAAGGGAGCAATCAGCCCCAGCATTTT CASSIDKGSNQPQHF NA 15 NA TRBJ1-5 TRBV19
TGTGCCAGTTCTGGGGGGACTAGCGGGATCTATGAGCAGTTCTTC CASSGGTSGIYEQFF TRBD2 15 NA TRBJ2-1 TRBV2
TGTGCCAGCAGTCCAAACCGGGGCCCAGAGGGTGAGCAGTTCTTC CASSPNRGPEGEQFF NA 15 NA TRBJ2-1 TRBV6-1
TGTGCCAGTAGTATTCTGGGGACGCGCAATCAGCCCCAGCATTTT CASSILGTRNQPQHF NA 15 NA TRBJ1-5 TRBV19
TGCAGCGTTAAGACAGGGATCTACGAGCAGTACTTC CSVKTGIYEQYF TRBD1 12 NA TRBJ2-7 TRBV29-1
TGTGCCAGCAGCGCGTGGGACAGGGGTTACGGAAACACCATATATTTT CASSAWDRGYGNTIYF TRBD1 16 NA TRBJ1-3 TRBV11-2
TGTGCCAGCAGCTCCCGACACCTCCTCCACGAGCAGTACTTC CASSSRHLLHEQYF NA 14 NA TRBJ2-7 TRBV9
TGTGCCAGCAGTCCCGGGGGAGCCGCCTACGAGCAGTACTTC CASSPGGAAYEQYF NA 14 NA TRBJ2-7 TRBV7-3
TGTGCCAGCAGCCCCTCCGCGCCACGGGGAGAGACCCAGTACTTC CASSPSAPRGETQYF NA 15 NA TRBJ2-5 TRBV7-9
TGTGCCAGCAGTTACAACCAGGGGGCGCCGAGGGAAAAACTGTTTTTT CASSYNQGAPREKLFF TRBD1 16 NA TRBJ1-4 TRBV6-5
TGTGCCAGTAGTACCCGACAGCTCTGGGACACTGAAGCTTTCTTT CASSTRQLWDTEAFF NA 15 NA TRBJ1-1 TRBV19
TGTGCCAGCAGCGTAGATCCGGGGGTATCCGATACGCAGTATTTT CASSVDPGVSDTQYF NA 15 NA TRBJ2-3 TRBV9
TGCGCCAGCAGCACAGGGTCCTACGAGCAGTACTTC CASSTGSYEQYF NA 12 NA TRBJ2-7 TRBV5-1
TGTGCCAGCAGCCAAGGGAGGGTTAGCACAGATACGCAGTATTTT CASSQGRVSTDTQYF TRBD2 15 once TRBJ2-3 TRBV7-3
TGTGCCAGCAGCCAAACAAAAAGGCGGGGGAACACAGATACGCAGTATTTT CASSQTKRRGNTDTQYF TRBD2 17 NA TRBJ2-3 TRBV28
TGTGCCAGCAGTTCCAGGGTGTCCAGTCAGCCCCAGCATTTT CASSSRVSSQPQHF NA 14 NA TRBJ1-5 TRBV28